Listed here are 30 T cell receptor beta chains from one sample, sequenced in a study of cytomegalovirus exposure and HLA in healthy donors. Libraries were prepared by immunoSEQ multiplex PCR; TCRdb keeps only in-frame clonotypes and omits some of them. The top ten hold around 2% of the sample, which has 60,000 or so clones, about 94% seen once. The sequenced sample consisted of PBMCs. The receptor set was obtained from a man aged 18 to 30 in good health and CMV-seronegative.

The rearrangement uses TRBV30 and TRBJ1-1, with D perhaps TRBD1 (6 bases). Trimming left V 2 bases short and J 4 bases short, with 14 bases between. The CDR3 runs 14 residues. Germline CDR1 reads GTSNPN; CDR2 reads SVGIG (reference sequence). CDR3 protein: CAWSTEGGTTEAFF. The CDR3 DNA reads as TGTGCCTGGAGTACGGAGGGGGGGACCACTGAAGCTTTCTTT.

The V gene is TRBV11-2, the J gene TRBJ2-7; TRBD2 aligns across 11 bases. This CDR3 is 15 amino acids long. Trimming removed 5 bases from V and 7 bases from J; junction bases left unmatched: 10. Germline CDR1 and CDR2: SGHAT and FQNNGV. CDR3 DNA sequence: TGTGCCAGCAGCCCGCTAGCGGGAGGTCTGGGAGAGCAGTACTTC. Translation: CASSPLAGGLGEQYF. The whole variable domain, filled in from reference TRBV11-2 and TRBJ2-7, reads EAGVAQSPRYKIIEKRQSVAFWCNPISGHATLYWYQQILGQGPKLLIQFQNNGVVDDSQLPKDRFSAERLKGVDSTLKIQPAKLEDSAVYLCASSPLAGGLGEQYFGPGTRLTVT.

The chain links TRBV28 to TRBJ2-1; D might be TRBD1 (5 bases). The CDR3 has 14 residues. Trimming stripped 3 bases from V and 6 bases from J, with 12 bases between. Germline-derived CDR1 and CDR2 are MDHEN and SYDVKM. This chain's CDR3 is CASSFSRGSNEQFF. The CDR3 DNA reads TGTGCCAGCAGTTTTAGTAGGGGCAGCAATGAGCAGTTCTTC.

The chain carries TRBV2 and TRBJ2-1, with 12 positions matching TRBD2. The V gene's germline CDR1 is SNHLY and CDR2 FYNNEI. This CDR3 is built from 19 residues. V was clipped by 7 bases and J by 0 bases; unmatched bases: 13. The CDR3 reads CASNEPGLAGSSSYNEQFF. In nucleotides, the CDR3 is TGTGCCAGCAACGAGCCCGGACTAGCGGGGTCCAGCTCCTACAATGAGCAGTTCTTC.

The rearrangement links TRBV10-3 to TRBJ2-1; 13 bases match TRBD2. Germline values: CDR1 ENHRY, CDR2 SYGVKD. V lost 5 bases and J lost 5; bases outside the gene matches: 3. This CDR3 has 15 amino acids. For the CDR3, the DNA is TGTGCCATCAGTCCCGGGACTAGCGGGAACAATGAGCAGTTCTTC. This gives the protein CAISPGTSGNNEQFF.

The chain joins TRBV14 to TRBJ2-1; TRBD2 matches at 11 bases. With V trimmed by 4 bases and J by 5 bases, 4 bases remained unmatched. Per the germline V gene, CDR1 is SGHDN and CDR2 is FVKESK. This CDR3 spans 15 amino acids. CDR3 DNA sequence: TGTGCCAGCAGCCCCGGGACTAGCGGAAACAATGAGCAGTTCTTC. It translates to CASSPGTSGNNEQFF.

This clone was counted once. The genes are TRBV7-9 and TRBJ1-1, with TRBD1 as a possible D gene (5 bases). The CDR3 loop spans 17 amino acids. CDR1 is SEHNR and CDR2 is FQNEAQ in the germline V gene (reference sequence). V was clipped by 5 bases and J by 5 bases, with 24 bases between them. CDR3: CASSPSHLGRGRTEAFF. CDR3 in DNA: TGTGCCAGCAGCCCATCACATCTTGGGAGGGGAAGAACTGAAGCTTTCTTT.

The chain joins TRBV7-3 to TRBJ2-1, with 8 nucleotides matching TRBD2. The CDR3 length is 18 residues. Germline lookup yields CDR1 SGHTA and CDR2 FQGTGA. The V gene end was trimmed by 1 base and the J gene end by 7 bases; junction bases not matched to a gene: 15. The CDR3 is CASSLRSSGITSWNEQFF. The CDR3 nucleotides are TGTGCCAGCAGCTTAAGGAGTAGCGGGATTACCTCGTGGAATGAGCAGTTCTTC.

V usage is TRBV18 and J usage is TRBJ2-7; tentatively, D is TRBD2 (6 bases). Germline-derived CDR1 and CDR2 are KGHSH and LQKENI. Trimming cost V 5 bases and J 2 bases, with 16 bases left between them. This CDR3 spans 15 amino acids. The CDR3 DNA reads as TGTGCCAGCTCAGCGGGACCAGACAAGGCCTACGAGCAGTACTTC. Its translation is CASSAGPDKAYEQYF. The full variable domain, completed using reference TRBV18 and TRBJ2-7, is NAGVMQNPRHLVRRRGQEARLRCSPMKGHSHVYWYRQLPEEGLKFMVYLQKENIIDESGMPKERFSAEFPKEGPSILRIQQVVRGDSAAYFCASSAGPDKAYEQYFGPGTRLTVT.

This clone appeared a few times. The chain couples TRBV10-1 to TRBJ2-2; 8 bases match TRBD2. V trimming: 3 bases; J trimming: 1 base; junction bases outside the gene matches: 7. In germline, CDR1 is WNHNN, CDR2 SYGVQD (reference sequence). CDR3 length equals 17 residues. The CDR3 here is CASSDWGLAGNTGELFF. CDR3 coding DNA: TGCGCCAGCAGTGATTGGGGGCTAGCGGGGAACACCGGGGAGCTGTTTTTT.

The chain employs TRBV5-4 and TRBJ1-5; maybe TRBD1 (5 bases). The CDR3 runs 14 residues. Germline V CDR1 and CDR2: SGHNT, YYREEE (reference sequence). V was cut by 2 bases and J by 0 bases, with 6 bases left in between. CDR3 residues: CASSLQDSNQPQHF. CDR3 sequence (DNA): TGTGCCAGCAGCTTACAGGATAGCAATCAGCCCCAGCATTTT.

The gene calls are TRBV6-1 and TRBJ2-5; TRBD2 matches 7 bases. Trimming at V came to 5 bases and at J to 5 bases, leaving 8 bases not matched to a gene. The CDR3 loop spans 14 amino acids. Per the germline V gene, CDR1 is MNHNS and CDR2 is SASEGT. CDR3 coding DNA: TGTGCCAGCAGTCAAATAGCGGGTGGGGAGACCCAGTACTTC. This sequence encodes CASSQIAGGETQYF.

V is TRBV9 and J is TRBJ2-1; TRBD2 aligns across 7 bases. Per the germline V gene, CDR1 is SGDLS and CDR2 is YYNGEE. Losses at the gene ends were 0 bases for V and 1 base for J; bases not matched to a gene: 1. The CDR3 length is 15 residues. CDR3 in DNA: TGTGCCAGCAGCGTAGGAGCGGGATCCTACAATGAGCAGTTCTTC. Translating gives CASSVGAGSYNEQFF.

The chain has TRBV28 and TRBJ2-7; TRBD2 matches at 7 bases. Germline CDR1 reads MDHEN; CDR2 reads SYDVKM. This CDR3 region has 19 residues. Losses at the gene ends were 4 bases for V and 5 bases for J; bases not matched to a gene: 23. CDR3 sequence (DNA): TGTGCCAGCAGTTCATTAGTTCTGCGGGAGAAGACGGATTTTAACGAGCAGTACTTC. This gives the protein CASSSLVLREKTDFNEQYF.

This sequence joins TRBV27 and TRBJ1-2, with D possibly matching TRBD1 (6 bases). This CDR3 has 14 residues. Per the germline V gene, CDR1 is MNHEY and CDR2 is SMNVEV (reference sequence). The V end was cut by 6 bases, the J end by 8 bases, with 19 bases between. For the CDR3, the DNA is TGTGCCAGCAGGCCAACACGGGACATGAGAGGCTACACCTTC. This encodes CASRPTRDMRGYTF.

V is TRBV28 and J is TRBJ2-1; possibly TRBD1 for D (6 bases). This CDR3 has 16 residues. Trimming removed 2 bases from V and 9 bases from J, with 20 bases in between. Germline values: CDR1 MDHEN, CDR2 SYDVKM. The chain's CDR3 is CASSLSRQGPWSEQFF. The DNA for the CDR3 is TGTGCCAGCAGTTTAAGTAGGCAGGGGCCATGGAGTGAGCAGTTCTTC.

The V gene is TRBV5-6, the J gene TRBJ2-7, with 10 bases that match TRBD2. The CDR3 consists of 16 residues. V trimming: 1 base; J trimming: 6 bases; junction bases outside the gene matches: 10. Germline V gene sequence: CDR1 SGHDT, CDR2 YYEEEE. This CDR3 is CASSLWSGRVGAEQYF. The CDR3 nucleotides read TGTGCCAGCAGCTTGTGGAGCGGGAGGGTGGGTGCCGAGCAGTACTTC.

This chain links TRBV7-2 with TRBJ2-3, with 12 bases matching TRBD2. The CDR3 sequence is 15 residues long. V lost 5 bases and J lost 4; bases outside the gene matches: 4. Germline lookup yields CDR1 SGHTA and CDR2 FQGNSA. CDR3 sequence (DNA): TGTGCCAGCAGCCCGACTAGCGGGAGAGCAGATACGCAGTATTTT. Encoded protein: CASSPTSGRADTQYF.

V is TRBV9 and J is TRBJ2-1; tentatively, D is TRBD1 (5 bases). The CDR3 has 15 amino acids. Germline CDR1 SGDLS, CDR2 YYNGEE. Trimming shortened V by 5 bases and J by 0 bases, and 12 bases separated the two germline ends. CDR3 in DNA: TGTGCCAGCAGTCTTTCTAGGGGCTCCTACAATGAGCAGTTCTTC. Its protein product is CASSLSRGSYNEQFF.

The rearrangement links TRBV5-1 to TRBJ2-5; tentative D call: TRBD1 (6 bases). Germline V gives CDR1 SGHRS, CDR2 YFSETQ. Trimming cost V 4 bases and J 3 bases, with 13 bases left between them. This CDR3 region has 14 residues. The CDR3 DNA is TGCGCCAGCAGCCTGACAGGTCTCGAAGAGACCCAGTACTTC. Its protein is CASSLTGLEETQYF.

The chain uses TRBV5-4 and TRBJ1-2; 10 nucleotides align to TRBD1. CDR3 size: 15 residues. The V gene end was trimmed by 4 bases and the J gene end by 1 base; junction bases not matched to a gene: 4. Germline V gene sequence: CDR1 SGHNT, CDR2 YYREEE (reference sequence). The CDR3: CASSPGTGVNYGYTF. The CDR3 bases are TGTGCCAGCAGCCCTGGGACAGGGGTTAACTATGGCTACACCTTC. The whole variable domain, filled in from reference TRBV5-4 and TRBJ1-2, reads ETGVTQSPTHLIKTRGQQVTLRCSSQSGHNTVSWYQQALGQGPQFIFQYYREEENGRGNFPPRFSGLQFPNYSSELNVNALELDDSALYLCASSPGTGVNYGYTFGSGTRLTVV.

The rearrangement joins TRBV25-1 to TRBJ1-1, with TRBD1 identical over 8 bases. Germline loops: CDR1 MGHDK, CDR2 SYGVNS. The CDR3 length is 16 residues. The J segment lost 3 bases and the V segment lost 4 bases, leaving 10 bases of the junction unmatched. CDR3 sequence reads: CASSGADQGADTEAFF. CDR3 coding DNA: TGTGCCAGCAGTGGAGCCGATCAGGGGGCTGACACTGAAGCTTTCTTT.

V and J are TRBV5-4 and TRBJ2-1; D call uncertain. Trimming pared 2 bases from V and 3 bases from J, leaving 18 bases between. Germline V gene data show CDR1 as SGHNT and CDR2 as YYREEE (reference sequence). The CDR3 extends over 17 amino acids. The CDR3 loop is CASSFFDPPAVYNEQFF. The CDR3 coding sequence is TGTGCCAGCAGCTTTTTCGATCCACCTGCAGTCTACAATGAGCAGTTCTTC.

This chain joins TRBV27 and TRBJ1-5; 7 nucleotides match TRBD1. This CDR3 region has 15 residues. V dropped 4 bases and J dropped 4; count of bases not matched to a gene: 7. CDR1 MNHEY and CDR2 SMNVEV come from the germline V gene (reference sequence). The CDR3 loop reads CASSSSTGTNQPQHF. In DNA form, the CDR3 reads TGTGCCAGCAGTTCCTCGACAGGGACGAATCAGCCCCAGCATTTT.

The chain joins TRBV19 to TRBJ1-2; the match to TRBD1 covers 11 bases. The CDR3 runs to 16 residues. Unmatched junction bases numbered 15, after V lost 8 bases and J lost 7 bases. Germline CDR1 is LNHDA and CDR2 is SQIVND (reference sequence). CDR3 sequence reads: CASRFGGGQGAAGYTF. In nucleotides, the CDR3 is TGTGCCAGTCGCTTCGGGGGCGGACAGGGGGCGGCTGGCTACACCTTC.

The chain joins TRBV28 to TRBJ2-7, with 8 bases fitting TRBD1. The CDR3 contains 14 residues. Per germline, CDR1 MDHEN and CDR2 SYDVKM. After removal of 5 bases from V and 5 bases from J, the junction contained 8 bases not matched to a gene. The CDR3 region has the DNA TGTGCCAGCAGTCCCGGGACAGGAGGTAACGAGCAGTACTTC. It codes for CASSPGTGGNEQYF.

The V gene is TRBV6-1, the J gene TRBJ2-1; weak D call: TRBD1 (6 bases). This CDR3 is built from 15 residues. V lost 0 bases and J 4 bases, leaving 10 bases between the germline ends. Per germline, CDR1 MNHNS and CDR2 SASEGT. This CDR3 reads CASSEATGTYNEQFF. DNA for the CDR3: TGTGCCAGCAGTGAAGCGACAGGTACTTACAATGAGCAGTTCTTC.

The rearrangement joins TRBV11-3 to TRBJ2-7; 10 bases fit TRBD1. In germline, CDR1 is SGHNT, CDR2 YENEEA. This CDR3 has 15 residues. V lost 4 bases and J lost 4; bases outside the gene matches: 7. The chain's CDR3 is CASSSDRDRGYEQYF. The CDR3 bases are TGTGCCAGCAGCTCCGACCGGGACAGGGGTTACGAGCAGTACTTC.

This clone has just one count. This sequence joins TRBV28 and TRBJ2-5, with 9 bases matching TRBD2. The CDR3 extends over 14 amino acids. V shed 5 bases and J 4 bases; nucleotides not matched to a gene: 5. CDR1 MDHEN and CDR2 SYDVKM come from the germline V gene. CDR3 residues: CASSGGLAAETQYF. For the CDR3, the DNA is TGTGCCAGCAGTGGGGGACTAGCAGCAGAGACCCAGTACTTC. Complete variable domain (other parts from reference TRBV28 and TRBJ2-5): DVKVTQSSRYLVKRTGEKVFLECVQDMDHENMFWYRQDPGLGLRLIYFSYDVKMKEKGDIPEGYSVSREKKERFSLILESASTNQTSMYLCASSGGLAAETQYFGPGTRLLVL.

The chain couples TRBV7-9 to TRBJ2-7; 9 bases line up with TRBD1. The CDR3 is 15 amino acids. J was trimmed by 7 bases and V by 5 bases; bases with no gene match: 12. Germline loops: CDR1 SEHNR, CDR2 FQNEAQ (reference sequence). CDR3 loop: CASSRRDRENWEQYF. For the CDR3, the DNA is TGTGCCAGCAGCCGCCGGGACAGGGAGAATTGGGAGCAGTACTTC.